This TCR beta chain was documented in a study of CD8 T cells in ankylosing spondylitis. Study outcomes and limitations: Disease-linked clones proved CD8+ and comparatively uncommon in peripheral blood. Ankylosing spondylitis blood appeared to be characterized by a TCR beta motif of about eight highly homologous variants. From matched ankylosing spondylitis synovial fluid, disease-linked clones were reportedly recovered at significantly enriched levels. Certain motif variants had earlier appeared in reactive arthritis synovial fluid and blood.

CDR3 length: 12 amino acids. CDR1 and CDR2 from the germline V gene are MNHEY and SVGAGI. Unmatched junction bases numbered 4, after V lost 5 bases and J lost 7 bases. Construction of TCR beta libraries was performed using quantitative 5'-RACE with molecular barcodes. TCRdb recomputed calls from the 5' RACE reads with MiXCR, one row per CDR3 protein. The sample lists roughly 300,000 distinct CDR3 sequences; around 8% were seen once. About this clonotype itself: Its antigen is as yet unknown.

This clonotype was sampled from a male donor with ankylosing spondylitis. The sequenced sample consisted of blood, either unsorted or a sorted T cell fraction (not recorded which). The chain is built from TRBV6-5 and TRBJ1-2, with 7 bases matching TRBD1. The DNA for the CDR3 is TGTGCCAGCAGTCGACAGGGACGTGGCTACACCTTC. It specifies CASSRQGRGYTF.